The T cell receptor (beta chain) described here comes from a study of blood T cell repertoires in COVID-19. Study as a whole: There were acute and convalescent COVID-19 samples, and they came from the United States, Italy and Spain. T cells, B-cell-depleted T cells, or PBMCs supplied cDNA or gDNA.

Trimming removed 5 bases from V and 0 bases from J, with 14 bases in between. The germline V gene has CDR1 MNHNY and CDR2 SVGAGI (reference sequence). The CDR3 is made up of 15 amino acids. Original handling: Quantification of nucleated cells was approximated via reference gene primer amplification. This table comes from immunoSEQ multiplex PCR, and its TCRdb copy is limited to in-frame clones, with some not included. V, J and clone size derive from that table, while D and trimming were established from the DNA sequence. Here the sample spans roughly 230,000 clones, approximately 84% being singletons. This clone was detected only once.

This chain joins TRBV6-6 and TRBJ2-7; D is perhaps TRBD2 (6 bases). This receptor was identified in a man in his fifties or sixties with active or convalescent COVID-19. The sample was peripheral blood. DNA for the CDR3: TGTGCCAGCAGTGGACCGGGACTGAACTCCTACGAGCAGTACTTC. Translated, it gives CASSGPGLNSYEQYF.